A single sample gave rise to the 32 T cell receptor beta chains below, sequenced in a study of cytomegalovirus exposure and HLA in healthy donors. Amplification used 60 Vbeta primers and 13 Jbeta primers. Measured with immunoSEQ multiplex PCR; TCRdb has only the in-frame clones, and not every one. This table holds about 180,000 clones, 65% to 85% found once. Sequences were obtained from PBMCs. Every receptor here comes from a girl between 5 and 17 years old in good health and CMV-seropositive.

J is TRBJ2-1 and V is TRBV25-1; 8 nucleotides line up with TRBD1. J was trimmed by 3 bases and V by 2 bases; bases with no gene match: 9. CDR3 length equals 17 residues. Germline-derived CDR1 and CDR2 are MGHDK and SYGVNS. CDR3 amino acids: CASSEPPGQGYYNEQFF. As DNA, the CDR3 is TGTGCCAGCAGTGAACCGCCCGGACAGGGTTACTACAATGAGCAGTTCTTC.

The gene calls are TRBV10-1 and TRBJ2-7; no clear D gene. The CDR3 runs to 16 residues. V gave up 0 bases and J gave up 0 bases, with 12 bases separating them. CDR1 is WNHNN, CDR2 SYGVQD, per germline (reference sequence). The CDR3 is CASSESREAASYEQYF. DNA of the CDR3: TGCGCCAGCAGTGAGTCGAGAGAGGCGGCCTCCTACGAGCAGTACTTC.

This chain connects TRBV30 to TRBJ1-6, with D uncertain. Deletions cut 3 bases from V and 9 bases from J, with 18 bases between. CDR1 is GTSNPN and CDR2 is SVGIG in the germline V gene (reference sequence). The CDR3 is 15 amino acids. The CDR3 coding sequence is TGTGCCTGGAGGATAGGGCCCGTCGGAGGTTCACCCCTCCACTTT. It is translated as CAWRIGPVGGSPLHF.

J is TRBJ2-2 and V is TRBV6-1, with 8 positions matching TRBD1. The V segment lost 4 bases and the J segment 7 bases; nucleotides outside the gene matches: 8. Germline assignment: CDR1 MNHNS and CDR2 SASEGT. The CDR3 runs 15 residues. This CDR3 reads CASSGRTGYNGELFF. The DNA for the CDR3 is TGTGCCAGCAGTGGACGGACAGGGTATAACGGGGAGCTGTTTTTT.

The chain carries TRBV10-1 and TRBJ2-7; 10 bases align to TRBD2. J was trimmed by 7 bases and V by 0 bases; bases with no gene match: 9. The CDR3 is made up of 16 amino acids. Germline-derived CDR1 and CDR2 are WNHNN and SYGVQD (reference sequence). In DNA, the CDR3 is TGCGCCAGCAGTGAGTCCCGGACTAGCGGCCAGGGGGAGCAGTACTTC. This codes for CASSESRTSGQGEQYF.

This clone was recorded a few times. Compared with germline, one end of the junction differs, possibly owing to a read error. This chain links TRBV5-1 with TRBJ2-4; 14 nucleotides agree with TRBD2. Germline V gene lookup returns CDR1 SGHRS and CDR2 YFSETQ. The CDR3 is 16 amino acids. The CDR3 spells CASSSGTSGRKSIQYF. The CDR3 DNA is TGCGCCAGCAGCTCGGGGACTAGCGGGAGAAAAAGCATTCAGTACTTC. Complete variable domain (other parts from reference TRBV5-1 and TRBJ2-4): KAGVTQTPRYLIKTRGQQVTLSCSPISGHRSVSWYQQTPGQGLQFLFEYFSETQRNKGNFPGRFSGRQFSNSRSEMNVSTLELGDSALYLCASSSGTSGRKSIQYFGAGTRLSVL.

The CDR3 loop is CASSADRVRSSYEQYF. DNA for the CDR3: TGTGCCAGCAGCGCCGACAGGGTACGGAGCTCCTACGAGCAGTACTTC. The V gene is TRBV13, the J gene TRBJ2-7; the match to TRBD1 covers 7 bases. The germline V gene encodes CDR1 PRHDT and CDR2 FYEKMQ (reference sequence). The junction had 10 bases not matched to a gene; V was cut back by 5 bases and J by 0 bases. The CDR3 runs to 16 residues.

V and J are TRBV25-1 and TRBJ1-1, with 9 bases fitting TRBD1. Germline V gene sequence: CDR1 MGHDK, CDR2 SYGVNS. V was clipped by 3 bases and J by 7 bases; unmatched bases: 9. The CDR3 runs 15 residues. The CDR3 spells CASSERTGVVGEAFF. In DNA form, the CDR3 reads TGTGCCAGCAGTGAGCGGACAGGGGTGGTTGGTGAAGCTTTCTTT. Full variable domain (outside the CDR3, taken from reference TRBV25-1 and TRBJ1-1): EADIYQTPRYLVIGTGKKITLECSQTMGHDKMYWYQQDPGMELHLIHYSYGVNSTEKGDLSSESTVSRIRTEHFPLTLESARPSHTSQYLCASSERTGVVGEAFFGQGTRLTVV.

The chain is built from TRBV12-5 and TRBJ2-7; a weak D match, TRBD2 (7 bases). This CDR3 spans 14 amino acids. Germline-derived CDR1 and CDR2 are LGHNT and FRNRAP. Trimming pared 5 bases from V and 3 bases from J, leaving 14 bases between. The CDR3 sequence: CASGVWGGVYEQYF. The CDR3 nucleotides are TGTGCTAGTGGTGTGTGGGGGGGCGTCTACGAGCAGTACTTC.

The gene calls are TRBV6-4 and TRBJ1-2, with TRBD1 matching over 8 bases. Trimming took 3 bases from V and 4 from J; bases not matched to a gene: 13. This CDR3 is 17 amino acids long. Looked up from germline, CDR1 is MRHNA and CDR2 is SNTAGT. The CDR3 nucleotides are TGTGCCAGCAGTGATTGGACAGGGAAAAAGGGGGCCTATGGCTACACCTTC. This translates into CASSDWTGKKGAYGYTF.

CDR3 sequence reads: CASAWREGDTQYF. The CDR3 nucleotides are TGTGCCAGCGCTTGGCGGGAGGGTGATACGCAGTATTTT. The rearrangement joins TRBV6-5 to TRBJ2-3, with 9 nucleotides matching TRBD2. J lost 6 bases, V lost 8 bases, and 6 bases had no gene match. Per germline, CDR1 MNHEY and CDR2 SVGAGI. The CDR3 covers 13 residues.

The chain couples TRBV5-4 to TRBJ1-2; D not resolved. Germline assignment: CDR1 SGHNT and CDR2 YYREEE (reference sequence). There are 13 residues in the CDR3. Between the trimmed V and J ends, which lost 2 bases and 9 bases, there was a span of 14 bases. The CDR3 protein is CASSFITGQSYTF. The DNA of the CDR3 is TGTGCCAGCAGCTTCATTACGGGTCAAAGCTACACCTTC. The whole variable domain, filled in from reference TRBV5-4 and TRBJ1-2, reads ETGVTQSPTHLIKTRGQQVTLRCSSQSGHNTVSWYQQALGQGPQFIFQYYREEENGRGNFPPRFSGLQFPNYSSELNVNALELDDSALYLCASSFITGQSYTFGSGTRLTVV.

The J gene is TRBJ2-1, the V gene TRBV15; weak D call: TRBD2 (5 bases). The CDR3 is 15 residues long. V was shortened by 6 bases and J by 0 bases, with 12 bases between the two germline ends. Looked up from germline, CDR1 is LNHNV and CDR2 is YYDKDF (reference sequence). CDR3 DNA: TGTGCCACCAGTTTAAGCGGAAACTCCTACAATGAGCAGTTCTTC. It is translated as CATSLSGNSYNEQFF.

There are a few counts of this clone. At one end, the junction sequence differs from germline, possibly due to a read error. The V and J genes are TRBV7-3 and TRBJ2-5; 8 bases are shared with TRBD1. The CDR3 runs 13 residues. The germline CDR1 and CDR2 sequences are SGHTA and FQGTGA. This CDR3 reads CASSLTGGETQYF. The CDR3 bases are TGTGCCAGCAGCCTAACAGGGGGAGAGACCCAGTACTTC.

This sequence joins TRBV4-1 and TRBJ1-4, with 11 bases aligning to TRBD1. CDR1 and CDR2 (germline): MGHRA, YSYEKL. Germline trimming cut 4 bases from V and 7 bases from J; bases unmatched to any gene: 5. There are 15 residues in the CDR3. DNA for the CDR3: TGCGCCAGCAGCCTAACCGGGACAGGGGGTGAAAAACTGTTTTTT. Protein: CASSLTGTGGEKLFF.

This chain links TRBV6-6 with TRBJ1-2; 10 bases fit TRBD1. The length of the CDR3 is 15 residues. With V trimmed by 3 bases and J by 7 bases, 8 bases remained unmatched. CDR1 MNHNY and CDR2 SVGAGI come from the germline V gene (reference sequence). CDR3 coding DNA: TGTGCCAGCAGTTATCGGGACAGGGGAGCGACTGGCTACACCTTC. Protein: CASSYRDRGATGYTF.

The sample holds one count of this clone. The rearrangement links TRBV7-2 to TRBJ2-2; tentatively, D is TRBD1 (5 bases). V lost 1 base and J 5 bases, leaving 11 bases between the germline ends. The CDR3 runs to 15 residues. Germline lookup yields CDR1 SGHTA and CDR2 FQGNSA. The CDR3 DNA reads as TGTGCCAGCAGCTTAGGCAGGGAAGGTACCGGGGAGCTGTTTTTT. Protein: CASSLGREGTGELFF.

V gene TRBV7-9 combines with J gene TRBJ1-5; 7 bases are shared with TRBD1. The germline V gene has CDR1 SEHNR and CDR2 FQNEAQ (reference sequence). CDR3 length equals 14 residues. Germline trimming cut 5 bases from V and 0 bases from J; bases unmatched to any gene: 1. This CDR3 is CASSTGDSNQPQHF. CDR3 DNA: TGTGCCAGCAGCACAGGGGATAGCAATCAGCCCCAGCATTTT. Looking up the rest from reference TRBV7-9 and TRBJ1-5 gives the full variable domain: DTGVSQNPRHKITKRGQNVTFRCDPISEHNRLYWYRQTLGQGPEFLTYFQNEAQLEKSRLLSDRFSAERPKGSFSTLEIQRTEQGDSAMYLCASSTGDSNQPQHFGDGTRLSIL.

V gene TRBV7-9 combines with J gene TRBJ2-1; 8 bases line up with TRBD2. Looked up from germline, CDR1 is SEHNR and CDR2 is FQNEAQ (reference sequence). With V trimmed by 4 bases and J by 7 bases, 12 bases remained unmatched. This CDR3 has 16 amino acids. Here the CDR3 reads CASSSEREKGWNEQFF. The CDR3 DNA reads TGTGCCAGCAGCTCAGAGCGGGAGAAGGGTTGGAATGAGCAGTTCTTC.

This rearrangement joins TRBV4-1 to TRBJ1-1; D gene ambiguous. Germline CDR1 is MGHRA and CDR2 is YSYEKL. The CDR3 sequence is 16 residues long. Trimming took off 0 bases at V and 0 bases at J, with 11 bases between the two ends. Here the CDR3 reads CASSQDSRGMNTEAFF. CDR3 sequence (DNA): TGCGCCAGCAGCCAAGATTCCAGAGGCATGAACACTGAAGCTTTCTTT.

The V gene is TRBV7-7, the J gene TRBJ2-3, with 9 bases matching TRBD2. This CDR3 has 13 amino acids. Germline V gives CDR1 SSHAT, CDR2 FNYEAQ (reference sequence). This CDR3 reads CASGVAGEDTQYF. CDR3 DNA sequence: TGTGCTAGCGGAGTAGCGGGAGAAGATACGCAGTATTTT.

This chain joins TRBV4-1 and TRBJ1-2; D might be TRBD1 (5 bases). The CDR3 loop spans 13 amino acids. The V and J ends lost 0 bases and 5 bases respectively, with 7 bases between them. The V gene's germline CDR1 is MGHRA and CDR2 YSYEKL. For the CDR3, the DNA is TGCGCCAGCAGCCAAGAGGGGCGGTATGGCTACACCTTC. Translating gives CASSQEGRYGYTF.

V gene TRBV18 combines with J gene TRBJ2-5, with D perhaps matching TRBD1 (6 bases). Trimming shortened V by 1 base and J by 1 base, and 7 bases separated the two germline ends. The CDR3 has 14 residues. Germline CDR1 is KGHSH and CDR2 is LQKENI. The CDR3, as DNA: TGTGCCAGCTCACCACGGACAGCCCAAGAGACCCAGTACTTC. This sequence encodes CASSPRTAQETQYF.

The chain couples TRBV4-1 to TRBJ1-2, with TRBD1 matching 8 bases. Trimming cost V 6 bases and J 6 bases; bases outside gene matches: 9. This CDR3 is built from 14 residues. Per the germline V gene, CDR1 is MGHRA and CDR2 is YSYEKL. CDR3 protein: CASRKPGGVDGYTF. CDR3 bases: TGCGCCAGCAGAAAGCCAGGGGGCGTAGATGGCTACACCTTC.

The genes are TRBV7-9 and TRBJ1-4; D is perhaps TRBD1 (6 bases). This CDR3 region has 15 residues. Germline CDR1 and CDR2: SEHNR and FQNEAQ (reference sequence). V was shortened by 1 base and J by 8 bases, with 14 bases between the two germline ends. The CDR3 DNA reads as TGTGCCAGCAGCTTAGGGGGGCAGTTAGGCGAAAAACTGTTTTTT. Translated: CASSLGGQLGEKLFF.

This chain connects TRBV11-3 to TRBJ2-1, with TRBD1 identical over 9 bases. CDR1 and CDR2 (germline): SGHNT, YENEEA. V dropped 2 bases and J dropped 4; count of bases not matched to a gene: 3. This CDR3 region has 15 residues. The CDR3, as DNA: TGTGCCAGCAGCTTATGGACAGGGGATTACAATGAGCAGTTCTTC. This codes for CASSLWTGDYNEQFF. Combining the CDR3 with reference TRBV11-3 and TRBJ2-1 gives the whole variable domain EAGVVQSPRYKIIEKKQPVAFWCNPISGHNTLYWYLQNLGQGPELLIRYENEEAVDDSQLPKDRFSAERLKGVDSTLKIQPAELGDSAVYLCASSLWTGDYNEQFFGPGTRLTVL.

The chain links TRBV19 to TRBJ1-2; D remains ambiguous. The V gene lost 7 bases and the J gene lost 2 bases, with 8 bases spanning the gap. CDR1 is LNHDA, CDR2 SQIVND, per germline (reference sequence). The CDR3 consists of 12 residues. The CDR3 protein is CASNGRNYGYTF. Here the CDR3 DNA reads TGTGCCAGTAATGGCAGGAACTATGGCTACACCTTC.

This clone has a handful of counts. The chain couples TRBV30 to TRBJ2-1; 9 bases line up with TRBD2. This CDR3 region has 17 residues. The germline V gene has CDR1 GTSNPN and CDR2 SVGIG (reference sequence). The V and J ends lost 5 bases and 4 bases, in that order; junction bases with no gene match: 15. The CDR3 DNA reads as TGTGCCTGGGGCGGGGGGGGCTGGCCGTCAGGGTACAATGAGCAGTTCTTC. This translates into CAWGGGGWPSGYNEQFF.

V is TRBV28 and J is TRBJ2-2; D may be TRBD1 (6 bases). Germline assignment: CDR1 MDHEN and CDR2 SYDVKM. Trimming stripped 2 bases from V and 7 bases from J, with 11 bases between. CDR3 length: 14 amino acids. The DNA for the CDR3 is TGTGCCAGCAGTTTACTCCAGGGGCGCGGGGAGCTGTTTTTT. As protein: CASSLLQGRGELFF. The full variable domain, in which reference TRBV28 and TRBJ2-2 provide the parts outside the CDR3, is DVKVTQSSRYLVKRTGEKVFLECVQDMDHENMFWYRQDPGLGLRLIYFSYDVKMKEKGDIPEGYSVSREKKERFSLILESASTNQTSMYLCASSLLQGRGELFFGEGSRLTVL.

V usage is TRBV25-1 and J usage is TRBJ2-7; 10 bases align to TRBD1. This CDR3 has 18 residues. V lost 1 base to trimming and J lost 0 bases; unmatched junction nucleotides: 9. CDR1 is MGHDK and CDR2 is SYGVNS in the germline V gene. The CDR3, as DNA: TGTGCCAGCAGTGAATGGGGGACAGGGGCCTCCAGCTCCTACGAGCAGTACTTC. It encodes CASSEWGTGASSSYEQYF.

The CDR3 DNA sequence: TGTGCCAGCAGCTTCTACAGGGGTGTATACGAGCAGTACTTC. Its protein product is CASSFYRGVYEQYF. The chain carries TRBV7-2 and TRBJ2-5, with 7 bases that match TRBD1. TRBJ2-7 matches the DNA end more closely, so the J call is doubtful. The CDR3 is made up of 14 amino acids. The germline gives CDR1 SGHTA, CDR2 FQGNSA.

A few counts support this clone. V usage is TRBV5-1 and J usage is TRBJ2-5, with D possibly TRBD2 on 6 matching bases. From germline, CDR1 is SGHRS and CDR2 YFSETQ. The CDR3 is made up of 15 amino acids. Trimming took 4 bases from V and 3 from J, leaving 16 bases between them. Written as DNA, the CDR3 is TGCGCCAGCAGCGCCGGGATCAGGAGGGAAGAGACCCAGTACTTC. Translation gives CASSAGIRREETQYF.